The rows below give T cell receptor beta chains drawn from one sample of a study of blood T cells in healthy people across ages. MiXCR was run by TCRdb on the 5' RACE reads, yielding one entry per CDR3 protein. The data show roughly 930,000 distinct CDR3 sequences, approximately 49% seen once. The specimen was blood. The receptor source for this set is a man aged 25-45 years in good health. The CDR3 runs from the conserved cysteine through the conserved F or W.

v_call cdr3_aa
TRBV5-6 CASSYDRVGTDTQYF
TRBV3-1 CASSHEQGYTEAFF
TRBV4-1 CASSQRTSGGPDTQYF
TRBV20-1 CSARPGGSYNEQFF
TRBV7-9 CASSLLLPHSYEQYF
TRBV29-1 CSVEDRGRDYGYTF
TRBV28 CASSGTPDERNIQYF
TRBV15 CATSRVERIPPEAFF
TRBV7-2 CASSLYGGVYNEQFF
TRBV7-9 CASSLIAQAVEAFF
TRBV12-3/TRBV12-4 CASRPTTQETQYF
TRBV29-1 CSVAIPLRVETQYF
TRBV9 CASSDGTGIREQFF
TRBV6-5 CASQKDGASHEQYF
TRBV9 CASTVSGGAQDTQYF
TRBV3-1 CASSPGQSLNTEAFF
TRBV4-1 CASSQDPNEQYF
TRBV4-1 CASSQALKYEQYF
TRBV2 CASPRAGGLGLYNEQFF
TRBV7-9 CASSTSGARREQYF
TRBV3-1 CASSREGDANTGELFF
TRBV28 CASSTPDRVGWSEQYF
TRBV7-3 CASSSTGYNEQFF
TRBV4-1 CASSQEPGQYNSPLHF
TRBV3-1 CASSQGGPRDSLTLRGYTF
TRBV12-3/TRBV12-4 CASRSDRRNEKLFF
TRBV7-9 CASSLRSQGYTEAFF
TRBV12-3/TRBV12-4 CASSPKIMGEKLFF
TRBV4-3 CASSQDGARNIQYF
TRBV5-1 CASSLRSLRGVRPFF
TRBV24-1 CATSGTDEQFF
TRBV14 CASSLRGELKEQYF
TRBV7-8 CASSLALPVISNQPQHF
TRBV20-1 CSAPGQSYEQYF
TRBV7-2 CASSLSSLDTQYF
TRBV29-1 CSARQGDGPNQPQHF
TRBV7-9 CASSLDLERTEAFF
TRBV6-5 CASSYRTGSEQYF
TRBV27 CASRWGLAGTNEQFF
TRBV14 CASSQSRNGELFF
TRBV29-1 CSVTTVGVSSYNEQFF
TRBV12-3/TRBV12-4 CASSNLAGPYNEQFF
TRBV4-2 CASSHSGAPDTQYF
TRBV3-1 CASSHALGTGSEAFF
TRBV5-1 CASSGLVDNEQFF
TRBV20-1 CSAPSLGGYTF
TRBV12-3/TRBV12-4 CASRSAGTTSGNQPQHF
TRBV4-3 CASSPGQGTNTQYF
TRBV29-1 CSVEDQGTPTGTQYF
TRBV6-6 CASSLIGRIDGYTF
TRBV12-3/TRBV12-4 CASSAGQGLEAFF
TRBV4-3 CASSQDQAGTYTDTQYF
TRBV7-6 CASSLSSGPLNEQFF
TRBV10-3 CAIGLGQHNEQFF